Presented here are 21 T cell receptor beta chains from one specimen sequenced in a study of CD8 T cells in ankylosing spondylitis listed by TCRdb under 2017. The library was made by 5' RACE. Reads for this sample came from an Illumina HiSeq 2500. TCRdb ran its own pipeline on the public reads, namely fastp trimming at Q25 and MiXCR clone calling, and kept in-frame beta chains. Identical CDR3 proteins give one entry, which carries the most common genes and DNA. The sample has approximately 250,000 distinct CDR3 sequences on record, less than 9.5% of them singletons. More than 4.5% of the sample is held by the ten biggest clonotypes. The sequenced sample was blood, either unsorted or a sorted T cell fraction (not recorded which). These TCRs come from a female donor with ankylosing spondylitis or in good health (not recorded which).

This clonotype was counted ten times or more. This chain uses TRBV20-1 with TRBJ2-1; D call uncertain. Germline V gene lookup returns CDR1 DFQATT and CDR2 SNEGSKA (reference sequence). Trimming took 3 bases from V and 6 from J, leaving 18 bases between them. The CDR3 is made up of 15 amino acids. CDR3 in DNA: TGCAGTGCTAGTTCCGCGGTTGGGTTTTCCAATGAGCAGTTCTTC. Translating gives CSASSAVGFSNEQFF.

This clonotype was recorded at least ten times. The chain couples TRBV29-1 to TRBJ1-1; TRBD1 aligns across 7 bases. Germline V gives CDR1 SQVTM, CDR2 ANQGSEA. V trimming: 5 bases; J trimming: 1 base; junction bases outside the gene matches: 7. The CDR3 consists of 14 residues. The CDR3 nucleotides are TGCAGCGTTCAGAACAGGGGCACGAACACTGAAGCTTTCTTT. Protein: CSVQNRGTNTEAFF.

This clonotype was picked up a small number of times. This chain links TRBV7-2 with TRBJ2-7; D gene uncertain. Germline lookup yields CDR1 SGHTA and CDR2 FQGNSA. This CDR3 contains 15 residues. V was pared by 2 bases and J by 3 bases, with 14 bases between. The DNA of the CDR3 is TGTGCCAGCAGCTTACAGGCTGGATTAGGCTACGAGCAGTACTTC. Protein: CASSLQAGLGYEQYF. The full variable domain, completed using reference TRBV7-2 and TRBJ2-7, is GAGVSQSPSNKVTEKGKDVELRCDPISGHTALYWYRQSLGQGLEFLIYFQGNSAPDKSGLPSDRFSAERTGGSVSTLTIQRTQQEDSAVYLCASSLQAGLGYEQYFGPGTRLTVT.

This clonotype was observed at least ten times. The chain combines TRBV20-1 with TRBJ2-7; the D gene is possibly TRBD1 (6 bases). The V end lost 0 bases, the J end lost 2 bases, and 11 bases lay between the germline ends. The CDR3 covers 14 residues. Germline V gene lookup returns CDR1 DFQATT and CDR2 SNEGSKA (reference sequence). CDR3 in amino acids: CSAREDSLPYEQYF. CDR3 nucleotide sequence: TGCAGTGCTAGAGAGGACAGCCTCCCCTACGAGCAGTACTTC.

This clonotype was counted many times. The chain links TRBV10-1 to TRBJ2-1; 8 bases align to TRBD2. Germline V lookup: CDR1 WNHNN, CDR2 SYGVQD (reference sequence). The J segment lost 6 bases and the V segment lost 7 bases, leaving 17 bases of the junction unmatched. The CDR3 loop spans 17 amino acids. The CDR3 is CASNPYPTSVPPNEQFF. The CDR3 nucleotides are TGCGCCAGCAACCCCTACCCGACTAGCGTCCCCCCCAATGAGCAGTTCTTC.

This clonotype came up many times. The chain uses TRBV6-2 or TRBV6-3 and TRBJ1-1; D is undetermined. V was cut by 0 bases and J by 6 bases, with 11 bases left in between. CDR3 size: 14 residues. Germline V CDR1 and CDR2: MNHEY, SVGEGT. CDR3: CASSYSRGSAEAFF. The CDR3 coding sequence is TGTGCCAGCAGTTACTCGAGAGGCAGCGCTGAAGCTTTCTTT.

Only a few counts were recorded for this clonotype. The V gene is TRBV7-8, the J gene TRBJ2-7; 10 bases agree with TRBD2. Looked up from germline, CDR1 is SGHVS and CDR2 is FQNEAQ. The CDR3 runs to 17 residues. The ends lost 5 bases at V and 0 bases at J; junction bases unmatched: 10. The CDR3 loop is CASSGRLAGDSSYEQYF. The CDR3 nucleotides read TGTGCCAGCAGCGGACGGCTAGCGGGGGATAGCTCCTACGAGCAGTACTTC. The entire variable domain, with the rest obtained from reference TRBV7-8 and TRBJ2-7, is as follows: GAGVSQSPRYKVAKRGQDVALRCDPISGHVSLFWYQQALGQGPEFLTYFQNEAQLDKSGLPSDRFFAERPEGSVSTLKIQRTQQEDSAVYLCASSGRLAGDSSYEQYFGPGTRLTVT.

This clonotype was observed at least ten times. The V gene is TRBV18, the J gene TRBJ2-7; 7 bases agree with TRBD2. Germline CDR1 is KGHSH and CDR2 is LQKENI. The CDR3 is 14 residues long. V was pared by 1 base and J by 2 bases, with 2 bases of the junction left unmatched. CDR3 in DNA: TGTGCCAGCTCACCACGAGCGGGGACCTACGAGCAGTACTTC. Protein: CASSPRAGTYEQYF.

This clonotype came up many times. The genes are TRBV29-1 and TRBJ1-2, with D perhaps TRBD1 (6 bases). Trimming left V 4 bases short and J 4 bases short, with 22 bases between. The CDR3 length is 16 residues. The germline gives CDR1 SQVTM, CDR2 ANQGSEA. CDR3 nucleotides: TGCAGCGTTGGGAGTAGCGCGGGGGCATTCTCCTATGGCTACACCTTC. Residues: CSVGSSAGAFSYGYTF.

This clonotype was observed at least ten times. V and J are TRBV12-5 and TRBJ2-7, with D perhaps TRBD2 (6 bases). The germline CDR1 and CDR2 sequences are LGHNT and FRNRAP. V was clipped by 5 bases and J by 2 bases, with 13 bases between them. The CDR3 is made up of 14 amino acids. The CDR3 DNA reads TGTGCTAGTGGTCCCCGCGCGGGGACCTACGAGCAGTACTTC. Translation gives CASGPRAGTYEQYF. Together with reference TRBV12-5 and TRBJ2-7, the CDR3 gives the full variable domain: DARVTQTPRHKVTEMGQEVTMRCQPILGHNTVFWYRQTMMQGLELLAYFRNRAPLDDSGMPKDRFSAEMPDATLATLKIQPSEPRDSAVYFCASGPRAGTYEQYFGPGTRLTVT.

This chain links TRBV7-2 with TRBJ2-7; TRBD1 agrees at 7 bases. The V and J ends lost 3 bases and 2 bases, in that order; junction bases with no gene match: 4. This CDR3 region has 14 residues. Germline V gene lookup returns CDR1 SGHTA and CDR2 FQGNSA. The CDR3, as DNA: TGTGCCAGCAGCTTGGACAGGTGGGCCTACGAGCAGTACTTC. As protein: CASSLDRWAYEQYF.

This chain joins TRBV7-9 and TRBJ1-1; unclear D gene. V lost 1 base and J 5 bases, leaving 8 bases between the germline ends. The CDR3 loop spans 13 amino acids. Germline V lookup: CDR1 SEHNR, CDR2 FQNEAQ (reference sequence). CDR3: CASSLDRWTEAFF. Here the CDR3 DNA reads TGTGCCAGCAGCTTAGACCGATGGACTGAAGCTTTCTTT.

For this clonotype: A single base separates this from a much larger clone, so it may be a read error. The rearrangement links TRBV5-1 to TRBJ1-1; perhaps TRBD1 as D (5 bases). Germline V gene data show CDR1 as SGHRS and CDR2 as YFSETQ. The CDR3 consists of 13 residues. V was clipped by 6 bases and J by 1 base, with 10 bases between them. The CDR3 sequence: CASNHGQNTEAFF. CDR3 DNA sequence: TGCGCCAGCAACCACGGACAGAACACTGAAGCTTTCTTT.

This clonotype was counted many times. This rearrangement joins TRBV6-2 or TRBV6-3 to TRBJ2-5; TRBD1 aligns across 7 bases. The ends lost 0 bases at V and 2 bases at J; junction bases unmatched: 6. This CDR3 spans 16 amino acids. Germline CDR1 and CDR2: MNHEY and SVGEGT. The CDR3 is CASSYSRTGWQETQYF. DNA of the CDR3: TGTGCCAGCAGTTACTCGCGGACAGGCTGGCAAGAGACCCAGTACTTC.

This clonotype has ten or more counts. V gene TRBV7-8 combines with J gene TRBJ2-1, with D maybe TRBD2 (5 bases). The CDR3 covers 13 residues. V gave up 1 base and J gave up 7 bases, with 8 bases separating them. The germline CDR1 and CDR2 sequences are SGHVS and FQNEAQ. CDR3 region: CASSLGTANEQFF. The CDR3, as DNA: TGTGCCAGCAGCTTAGGGACTGCTAATGAGCAGTTCTTC.

The rearrangement links TRBV4-3 to TRBJ1-5; 10 nucleotides match TRBD1. CDR3 length: 16 residues. V shed 0 bases and J 5 bases; nucleotides not matched to a gene: 4. Germline V gives CDR1 LGHNA, CDR2 YSLEER. CDR3 nucleotides: TGCGCCAGCAGCCAAGATCGAGACAGGGGGCATCAGCCCCAGCATTTT. This encodes CASSQDRDRGHQPQHF.

This clonotype was seen more than once but under ten times. The V gene is TRBV7-2, the J gene TRBJ2-3; tentatively, D is TRBD1 (6 bases). Germline lookup yields CDR1 SGHTA and CDR2 FQGNSA. This CDR3 region has 16 residues. Trimming took off 5 bases at V and 1 base at J, with 16 bases between the two ends. CDR3 coding DNA: TGTGCCAGCAGCCGGGACCGGGACATTCGCACAGATACGCAGTATTTT. This sequence encodes CASSRDRDIRTDTQYF.

This clonotype was observed many times. The CDR3 region has the DNA TGTGCCAGCAGTTCCCCGGGACTCGTACAGTACTTC. This sequence encodes CASSSPGLVQYF. V and J are TRBV12-3 or TRBV12-4 and TRBJ2-4; a possible D gene is TRBD2 (6 bases). V lost 4 bases and J lost 13, with 14 bases in between. The CDR3 runs to 12 residues.

The chain carries TRBV19 and TRBJ2-1, with D possibly matching TRBD2 (6 bases). The germline gives CDR1 LNHDA, CDR2 SQIVND (reference sequence). This CDR3 is built from 14 residues. With 5 bases removed from V and 0 bases from J, the gap between germline ends came to 8 bases. CDR3 in amino acids: CASSAAGSYNEQFF. The DNA for the CDR3 is TGTGCCAGTAGTGCAGCGGGCTCCTACAATGAGCAGTTCTTC. Full variable domain (missing parts from reference TRBV19 and TRBJ2-1): DGGITQSPKYLFRKEGQNVTLSCEQNLNHDAMYWYRQDPGQGLRLIYYSQIVNDFQKGDIAEGYSVSREKKESFPLTVTSAQKNPTAFYLCASSAAGSYNEQFFGPGTRLTVL.

This clonotype has only a few counts. The chain is built from TRBV12-3 or TRBV12-4 and TRBJ2-1; perhaps TRBD2 as D (5 bases). This CDR3 has 19 amino acids. Trimming removed 0 bases from V and 0 bases from J, with 18 bases in between. The CDR3 nucleotides are TGTGCCAGCAGTTTAGCCCCCTCACTAGAAACCCCCTCCTACAATGAGCAGTTCTTC. Its protein is CASSLAPSLETPSYNEQFF.

This clonotype was picked up many times. The V gene is TRBV7-6, the J gene TRBJ2-2, with D uncertain. The CDR3 is made up of 16 amino acids. Germline V lookup: CDR1 SGHVS, CDR2 FNYEAQ. Trimming stripped 0 bases from V and 4 bases from J, with 12 bases between. CDR3 in DNA: TGTGCCAGCAGCTTAGCGCGCATTAGTGGCACCGGGGAGCTGTTTTTT. As protein: CASSLARISGTGELFF. Supplemented by reference TRBV7-6 and TRBJ2-2, the full variable domain reads GAGVSQSPRYKVTKRGQDVALRCDPISGHVSLYWYRQALGQGPEFLTYFNYEAQQDKSGLPNDRFSAERPEGSISTLTIQRTEQRDSAMYRCASSLARISGTGELFFGEGSRLTVL.